The clone carrying this TCR beta chain has ten or more counts. Its matching antigen is unknown. Investigators prepared the TCR beta libraries by applying iRepertoire HTBI primers and Arm-PCR of CDR3 regions. MiXCR, applied by TCRdb to the multiplex PCR reads, yields one record per CDR3 protein. The table has approximately 400,000 distinct CDR3 sequences, approximately 23% seen once. The sample originates from a study of regulatory T cells in long-lasting Graves disease. Overall study findings and caveats: Newly diagnosed Graves' patients exceeded persistent ones in TCR diversity.

Trimming cost V 5 bases and J 3 bases; bases outside gene matches: 7. CDR1 is LNHDA, CDR2 SQIVND, per germline (reference sequence). The CDR3 consists of 15 residues. Time point given: persistent/refractory GD, antithyroid drugs over 5 years with positive TRAb. The TCR library was made from RNA extracted from PBMCs. Criteria from the American Thyroid Association guidelines were applied to diagnose Graves' disease. The input for sequencing was peripheral blood mononuclear cells (PBMCs), taken when the disease was refractory, from a patient treated with antithyroid drugs. The sequence derives from a woman aged 40 to 49 with Graves disease. The V and J genes are TRBV19 and TRBJ1-2; the match to TRBD1 covers 9 bases. This CDR3 reads CASSLRDREDYGYTF. The CDR3 nucleotides read TGTGCCAGTAGTCTCCGGGACAGGGAGGACTATGGCTACACCTTC.